This T cell receptor (beta chain) was sequenced in a study of fetal regulatory T cell absence and autoimmunity. Study-wide points: Compared with cord blood, pancreas showed oligoclonal TCR enrichment, some clones over 95-fold. In IPEX syndrome, oligoclonal enrichment was read as supporting prenatal antigen-driven autoimmunity in the pancreas.

On this clone: What it recognizes is unknown.

The CDR3 totals 14 residues. Germline V gene lookup returns CDR1 MNHEY and CDR2 SMNVEV (reference sequence). V shed 6 bases and J shed 8 bases, with 18 bases lying between them. The survey-level immunoSEQ assay was used. Profiled with immunoSEQ multiplex PCR; TCRdb holds only in-frame clones, not every one. The data contain 95,000 or so clones, more than 70% of them singletons. This TCR was recovered from a male donor with IPEX syndrome. The sequenced sample was pancreas tissue. The chain has TRBV27 and TRBJ2-3, with D possibly matching TRBD2 (5 bases). CDR3 in DNA: TGTGCCAGCAGCCACATTGGACTCGGGCGTACGCAGTATTTT. Amino acids: CASSHIGLGRTQYF.